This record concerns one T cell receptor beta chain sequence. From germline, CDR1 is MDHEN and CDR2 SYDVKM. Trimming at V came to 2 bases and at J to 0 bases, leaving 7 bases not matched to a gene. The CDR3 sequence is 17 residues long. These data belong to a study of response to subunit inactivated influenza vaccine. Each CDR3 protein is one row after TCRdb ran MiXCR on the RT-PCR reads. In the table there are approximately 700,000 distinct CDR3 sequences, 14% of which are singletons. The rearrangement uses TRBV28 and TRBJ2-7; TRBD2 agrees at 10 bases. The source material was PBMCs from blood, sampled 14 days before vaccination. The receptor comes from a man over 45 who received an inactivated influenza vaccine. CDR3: CASSLGLAESSSYEQYF. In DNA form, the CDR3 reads TGTGCCAGCAGTTTAGGACTAGCGGAGTCCTCCTCCTACGAGCAGTACTTC.